This T cell receptor beta chain was captured in a study of T-cell memory formation after mild COVID-19. Germline V CDR1 and CDR2: MNHEY, SMNVEV (reference sequence). The CDR3 extends over 18 amino acids. The ends lost 2 bases at V and 2 bases at J; junction bases unmatched: 9. TCRdb itself ran the 5' RACE reads through MiXCR, one entry per CDR3 protein. There are about 350,000 distinct CDR3 sequences in the sample; around 14% occur only once, and roughly 22% lies in the top ten. The genes are TRBV27 and TRBJ2-6; 7 positions match TRBD1. The sequenced material came from PBMCs or a T cell subset sorted from them (not recorded which). The receptor's source is a man aged 18 to 35 who had mild COVID-19 (a few samples of this study predate the infection). Cell type and time point are not known. The CDR3 DNA reads as TGTGCCAGCAGTTTAGATCGGTTTGGACAGGCTGGGGCCAACGTCCTGACTTTC. Translation: CASSLDRFGQAGANVLTF. Using reference TRBV27 and TRBJ2-6 for the parts outside the CDR3, the full variable domain is EAQVTQNPRYLITVTGKKLTVTCSQNMNHEYMSWYRQDPGLGLRQIYYSMNVEVTDKGDVPEGYKVSRKEKRNFPLILESPSPNQTSLYFCASSLDRFGQAGANVLTFGAGSRLTVL.